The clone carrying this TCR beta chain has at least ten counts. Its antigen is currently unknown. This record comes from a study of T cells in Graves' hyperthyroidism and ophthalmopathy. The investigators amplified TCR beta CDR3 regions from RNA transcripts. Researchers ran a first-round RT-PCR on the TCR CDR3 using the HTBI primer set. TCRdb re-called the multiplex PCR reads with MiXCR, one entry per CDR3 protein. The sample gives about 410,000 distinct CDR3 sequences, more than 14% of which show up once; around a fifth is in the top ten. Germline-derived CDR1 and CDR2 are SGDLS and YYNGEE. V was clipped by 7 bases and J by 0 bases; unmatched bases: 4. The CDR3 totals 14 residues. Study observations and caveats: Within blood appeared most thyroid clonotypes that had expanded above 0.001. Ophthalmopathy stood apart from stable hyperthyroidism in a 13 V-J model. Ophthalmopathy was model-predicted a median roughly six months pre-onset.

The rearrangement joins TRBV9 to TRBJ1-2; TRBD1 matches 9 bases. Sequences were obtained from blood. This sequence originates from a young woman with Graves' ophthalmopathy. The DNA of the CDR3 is TGTGCCAGCGGGGGACAGGGAACTAACTATGGCTACACCTTC. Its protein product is CASGGQGTNYGYTF.